Below, 14 T cell receptor beta chains from the same sample are listed, as sequenced in a study of blood T cells in healthy people across ages. A second PCR, run for about 7 to 11 cycles, used a sample-barcoded 5' primer plus a J-beta primer mix. Via MiXCR, TCRdb re-called the 5' RACE reads, giving one row per CDR3 protein. The table includes 2 million or so distinct CDR3 sequences, roughly 50% detected once. Sequenced: blood. These receptors were obtained from a woman between 40 and 55 years old in good health.

The V gene is TRBV12-3 or TRBV12-4, the J gene TRBJ2-4; 8 positions agree with TRBD1. The CDR3 totals 22 residues. The trim removed 3 bases at V and 2 bases at J, leaving 24 bases unmatched. The CDR3 bases are TGTGCCAGCAGTTTCGGGGGAGACCAGGGGGCGCGAAAGAGGGATACCAAAAACATTCAGTACTTC. Protein product: CASSFGGDQGARKRDTKNIQYF.

This chain connects TRBV5-1 to TRBJ1-4; TRBD1 is a possible D gene (5 bases). There are 16 residues in the CDR3. Germline CDR1 reads SGHRS; CDR2 reads YFSETQ. V lost 4 bases and J lost 0, with 13 bases in between. The CDR3, as DNA: TGCGCCAGCAGCCGCAGGGAATCCGCAACTAATGAAAAACTGTTTTTT. It specifies CASSRRESATNEKLFF.

The rearrangement uses TRBV6-1 and TRBJ2-1; 8 nucleotides agree with TRBD1. Trimming at V came to 3 bases and at J to 9 bases, leaving 4 bases not matched to a gene. The CDR3 has 13 residues. Germline V gene lookup returns CDR1 MNHNS and CDR2 SASEGT. CDR3 nucleotides: TGTGCCAGCAGTGAGACAGGGGTGGGTGAGCAGTTCTTC. Protein: CASSETGVGEQFF.

This chain links TRBV7-2 with TRBJ2-5, with TRBD2 matching over 8 bases. Matching the DNA end better, TRBJ2-7 makes the J call doubtful. CDR1 is SGHTA and CDR2 is FQGNSA in the germline V gene. CDR3 length: 15 residues. The CDR3 sequence: CASSSPGLVNDEQYF. The CDR3, as DNA: TGTGCCAGCAGCTCCCCGGGACTAGTGAACGACGAGCAGTACTTC.

There are a few counts of this clonotype. The gene calls are TRBV7-2 and TRBJ2-5, with TRBD1 identical over 7 bases. CDR3 size: 13 residues. V dropped 4 bases and J dropped 4; count of bases not matched to a gene: 3. CDR1 and CDR2 from the germline V gene are SGHTA and FQGNSA. Here the CDR3 DNA reads TGTGCCAGCAGCTGGGACAGCCGAGAGACCCAGTACTTC. This translates into CASSWDSRETQYF.

This chain uses TRBV20-1 with TRBJ1-5; no reliable D call. V lost 5 bases and J 5 bases, leaving 10 bases between the germline ends. This CDR3 contains 12 residues. Germline CDR1 is DFQATT and CDR2 is SNEGSKA (reference sequence). The CDR3 DNA reads TGCAGTGCTGGAAGGACGGATCAGCCCCAGCATTTT. Translated: CSAGRTDQPQHF.

V gene TRBV12-3 or TRBV12-4 combines with J gene TRBJ2-3, with TRBD2 as a possible D gene (6 bases). There are 15 residues in the CDR3. With 2 bases removed from V and 4 bases from J, the gap between germline ends came to 13 bases. The CDR3 reads CASSLTGVVADTQYF. The CDR3 DNA reads as TGTGCCAGCAGTTTAACGGGGGTGGTGGCAGATACGCAGTATTTT.

This clonotype was detected only a few times. This chain uses TRBV5-1 with TRBJ2-3; no definite D call. The length of the CDR3 is 15 residues. With 6 bases removed from V and 2 bases from J, the gap between germline ends came to 16 bases. Looked up from germline, CDR1 is SGHRS and CDR2 is YFSETQ. CDR3 nucleotides: TGCGCCAGCACCCAGAGCGCGTTTAACACAGATACGCAGTATTTT. Amino acids: CASTQSAFNTDTQYF.

This clonotype came up a few times. The chain employs TRBV29-1 and TRBJ2-6, with 8 bases fitting TRBD2. CDR1 and CDR2 (germline): SQVTM, ANQGSEA. The CDR3 loop spans 14 amino acids. With 4 bases clipped from V and 2 bases from J, the junction kept 1 base outside the gene matches. The chain's CDR3 is CSVVGGAGANVLTF. Here the CDR3 DNA reads TGCAGCGTTGTCGGGGGGGCTGGGGCCAACGTCCTGACTTTC.

The table lists this clonotype with a few counts. The rearrangement uses TRBV28 and TRBJ2-4; 8 bases are shared with TRBD2. CDR3 length: 13 residues. In germline, CDR1 is MDHEN, CDR2 SYDVKM. V dropped 7 bases and J dropped 5; count of bases not matched to a gene: 4. The CDR3 here is CASTRGGENIQYF. CDR3 coding DNA: TGTGCCAGCACCCGGGGGGGGGAAAACATTCAGTACTTC.

The rearrangement uses TRBV7-2 and TRBJ2-1; TRBD2 matches 13 bases. J gave up 3 bases and V 4 bases, and 6 bases lay outside the gene matches. The CDR3 covers 17 residues. Germline values: CDR1 SGHTA, CDR2 FQGNSA. For the CDR3, the DNA is TGTGCCAGCAGCTCACTAGCGGGGGGGATATTCTACAATGAGCAGTTCTTC. This encodes CASSSLAGGIFYNEQFF.

This clonotype has ten or more counts. CDR3 amino acids: CASSQDLSAGYNEQFF. In nucleotides, the CDR3 is TGCGCCAGCAGCCAAGATCTCTCCGCGGGGTACAATGAGCAGTTCTTC. The chain uses TRBV4-3 and TRBJ2-1, with a weak D call TRBD2 (6 bases). Deletions cut 0 bases from V and 4 bases from J, with 13 bases between. Germline CDR1 LGHNA, CDR2 YSLEER. The CDR3 extends over 16 amino acids.

For this clonotype: Compared with germline, one end of the junction differs, possibly owing to a read error. The genes are TRBV20-1 and TRBJ2-2, with D tentatively TRBD2 (6 bases). CDR3 length equals 11 residues. Germline CDR1 reads DFQATT; CDR2 reads SNEGSKA (reference sequence). CDR3 sequence reads: CSASMVGGLFF. The CDR3 DNA follows: TGCAGTGCTAGTATGGTCGGGGGGCTGTTTTTT.

The chain is built from TRBV4-3 and TRBJ2-3; 8 bases align to TRBD2. The CDR3 has 17 amino acids. The trim removed 0 bases at V and 1 base at J, leaving 6 bases unmatched. From germline, CDR1 is LGHNA and CDR2 YSLEER. CDR3 nucleotide sequence: TGCGCCAGCAGCCAAGAAGCGAGGCGGGGGGGCACAGATACGCAGTATTTT. This gives the protein CASSQEARRGGTDTQYF.